These 2 T cell receptor beta chains were all obtained from the same sample, sequenced in a study of T cell responses to AZD1222 COVID-19 vaccine. Only in-frame clones appear in the TCRdb table, and some are missing; sequencing was by immunoSEQ multiplex PCR. Counted here are tens of thousands of clones, around 84% occurring once; the ten biggest clones make up about 13%. The sample was peripheral blood, taken on day 0 of AZD1222 vaccination. These receptors originate from an adult in good health.

This clone was recorded only once. This chain links TRBV9 with TRBJ1-2; D perhaps matches TRBD1 (5 bases). CDR1 and CDR2 (germline): SGDLS, YYNGEE. The CDR3 sequence is 14 residues long. V was trimmed by 0 bases and J by 7 bases, leaving 13 bases between them. CDR3 loop: CASSVGGVGLGYTF. The CDR3 DNA reads TGTGCCAGCAGCGTAGGGGGCGTGGGCCTTGGCTACACCTTC.

This rearrangement joins TRBV7-6 to TRBJ2-7, with 7 bases lining up with TRBD2. With V trimmed by 4 bases and J by 4 bases, 10 bases remained unmatched. CDR1 is SGHVS, CDR2 FNYEAQ, per germline. This CDR3 contains 15 residues. DNA of the CDR3: TGTGCCAGCAGCTCCGGACTAGTGGGTGGGTACGAGCAGTACTTC. Its translation is CASSSGLVGGYEQYF.